This T cell receptor (beta chain) was found in a study of blood T cell repertoires in COVID-19. Clones were read by immunoSEQ multiplex PCR, and TCRdb kept only the in-frame ones, dropping some. The sample contains about 90,000 clones, approximately 86% of which appear only once. Source material: peripheral blood. The TCR comes from a man older than 75 with acute or convalescent COVID-19.

The chain's CDR3 is CASSLKVGGQPQHF. In DNA, the CDR3 is TGTGCCAGCAGTTTAAAGGTAGGGGGTCAGCCCCAGCATTTT. V gene TRBV28 combines with J gene TRBJ1-5; D might be TRBD1 (6 bases). Germline-derived CDR1 and CDR2 are MDHEN and SYDVKM. The CDR3 totals 14 residues. V was cut by 2 bases and J by 6 bases, with 11 bases left in between.